This T cell receptor beta chain is drawn from a study of blood T cell repertoires in COVID-19. Cohort allocation depended upon clinical history that participants reported. Two negative PCRs, clearance, or symptom resolution had been documented for recovered Cohort 3 donors. The CDR3 loop spans 15 amino acids. V was clipped by 3 bases and J by 2 bases; unmatched bases: 2. Germline CDR1 is SGHNT and CDR2 is YENEEA. Measured with immunoSEQ multiplex PCR; TCRdb has only the in-frame clones, and not every one. Of around 300,000 clones listed, approximately 88% are singletons. The V call is TRBV11-3, the J call TRBJ2-3; 10 bases fit TRBD1. Sample: PBMCs or T cells enriched from blood (not recorded which). The receptor was derived from a young man who had recovered from COVID-19. The CDR3 sequence: CASSLGQGYTDTQYF. The CDR3 DNA follows: TGTGCCAGCAGCTTGGGACAGGGGTACACAGATACGCAGTATTTT.